These 9 T cell receptor beta chains came from one sample sequenced in a study of CD8+ T cells in alopecia areata. As the sequencing template, cDNA was produced by extracting RNA and reverse transcribing it. The repertoire was sequenced with immunoSEQ multiplex PCR; TCRdb's copy has only in-frame clones and lacks some. The sample contains 180,000 or so clones, less than 70% of which appear only once. Specified treatment: oral pan-JAK inhibitor, 5-10 mg twice daily. Source: CD8+ T cells sorted from blood, taken at week 24, from a patient treated with tofacitinib. Every receptor here comes from a human donor with alopecia areata.

The genes are TRBV29-1 and TRBJ2-7, with 9 bases fitting TRBD1. From germline, CDR1 is SQVTM and CDR2 ANQGSEA. The CDR3 spans 14 residues. After removal of 3 bases from V and 2 bases from J, the junction contained 5 bases not matched to a gene. The CDR3 spells CSVERDREPYEQYF. The CDR3, as DNA: TGCAGCGTTGAGAGGGACAGGGAGCCCTACGAGCAGTACTTC.

The count of this clone is one. The CDR3 sequence is CASSSEYGPTDTQYF. The CDR3 region has the DNA TGTGCCAGCAGCTCCGAGTACGGGCCCACAGATACGCAGTATTTT. The chain joins TRBV11-2 to TRBJ2-3; D ambiguous. CDR1 SGHAT and CDR2 FQNNGV come from the germline V gene. V was cut by 4 bases and J by 2 bases, with 13 bases left in between. The CDR3 has 15 amino acids.

This clone was seen a few times. The chain is built from TRBV2 and TRBJ2-1; 7 bases agree with TRBD1. V was pared by 6 bases and J by 6 bases, with 14 bases of the junction left unmatched. From germline, CDR1 is SNHLY and CDR2 FYNNEI. The CDR3 is made up of 16 amino acids. CDR3 sequence: CASRDRDSMRGNEQFF. CDR3 nucleotides: TGTGCCAGCAGAGACCGGGACAGTATGCGTGGCAATGAGCAGTTCTTC.

The chain has TRBV2 and TRBJ1-2; D may be TRBD1 (6 bases). This CDR3 comprises 11 residues. Looked up from germline, CDR1 is SNHLY and CDR2 is FYNNEI. Trimming took off 3 bases at V and 8 bases at J, with 7 bases between the two ends. CDR3 region: CASSDTGGYTF. The CDR3 DNA reads as TGTGCCAGCAGTGATACAGGGGGCTACACCTTC. Filled out from reference TRBV2 and TRBJ1-2, the complete variable domain reads EPEVTQTPSHQVTQMGQEVILRCVPISNHLYFYWYRQILGQKVEFLVSFYNNEISEKSEIFDDQFSVERPDGSNFTLKIRSTKLEDSAMYFCASSDTGGYTFGSGTRLTVV.

The chain uses TRBV6-1 and TRBJ1-5; no reliable D call. The V end lost 6 bases, the J end lost 0 bases, and 12 bases lay between the germline ends. Per germline, CDR1 MNHNS and CDR2 SASEGT. The CDR3 extends over 15 amino acids. The CDR3 here is CASREIEYSNQPQHF. Here the CDR3 DNA reads TGTGCCAGCAGAGAGATCGAATATAGCAATCAGCCCCAGCATTTT.

The genes are TRBV2 and TRBJ2-5; 9 bases are a match to TRBD2. CDR3 length: 14 residues. Germline CDR1 and CDR2: SNHLY and FYNNEI. V was pared by 6 bases and J by 1 base, with 3 bases of the junction left unmatched. The CDR3 nucleotides read TGTGCCAGCAGCGCAGCGGGGGGCCAAGAGACCCAGTACTTC. This encodes CASSAAGGQETQYF. The entire variable domain, with the rest obtained from reference TRBV2 and TRBJ2-5, is as follows: EPEVTQTPSHQVTQMGQEVILRCVPISNHLYFYWYRQILGQKVEFLVSFYNNEISEKSEIFDDQFSVERPDGSNFTLKIRSTKLEDSAMYFCASSAAGGQETQYFGPGTRLLVL.

This clone appeared a few times. The V call is TRBV27, the J call TRBJ2-2, with 7 bases fitting TRBD2. The germline V gene encodes CDR1 MNHEY and CDR2 SMNVEV (reference sequence). CDR3 length: 16 residues. V was clipped by 7 bases and J by 7 bases; unmatched bases: 15. CDR3 loop: CASTVLGSGSIGELFF. DNA of the CDR3: TGTGCCAGCACCGTCTTGGGTAGCGGGTCTATCGGGGAGCTGTTTTTT.

This sequence joins TRBV6-6 and TRBJ1-3, with 7 bases lining up with TRBD1. Trimming at V came to 7 bases and at J to 2 bases, leaving 8 bases not matched to a gene. The CDR3 sequence is 15 residues long. Germline CDR1 and CDR2: MNHNY and SVGAGI (reference sequence). The CDR3 here is CASTRAGGAGNTIYF. The CDR3, as DNA: TGTGCCAGCACTAGGGCAGGGGGAGCTGGAAACACCATATATTTT.

This clone was observed a handful of times. The J gene is TRBJ2-7, the V gene TRBV13, with D maybe TRBD2 (6 bases). V lost 3 bases and J 5 bases, leaving 14 bases between the germline ends. This CDR3 is 14 amino acids long. Per the germline V gene, CDR1 is PRHDT and CDR2 is FYEKMQ (reference sequence). CDR3 amino acids: CASSLRDAPDEQYF. The CDR3 bases are TGTGCCAGCAGCTTGCGGGACGCCCCCGACGAGCAGTACTTC.